The 22 T cell receptor beta chains reported below all come from one sample, sequenced in a study of regulatory T cells in long-lasting Graves disease. Building the TCR beta libraries relied on iRepertoire HTBI primers, and CDR3 regions underwent Arm-PCR. One entry per CDR3 protein results from TCRdb running MiXCR on the multiplex PCR reads. The sample holds 680,000 or so distinct CDR3 sequences, less than 20% seen once. Time point: newly diagnosed GD, antithyroid drugs for less than 3 months. PBMC-extracted RNA yielded the TCR library. These same records also appear under a second study, on T cells in Graves' hyperthyroidism and ophthalmopathy.

The sequences come from peripheral blood mononuclear cells (PBMCs), collected at new diagnosis, from a patient treated with antithyroid drugs. The receptors originated from a young woman with Graves disease.

This chain connects TRBV28 to TRBJ2-7; 9 nucleotides align to TRBD1. The CDR3 consists of 14 residues. V lost 5 bases to trimming and J lost 6 bases; unmatched junction nucleotides: 8. CDR1 is MDHEN, CDR2 SYDVKM, per germline. CDR3 in DNA: TGTGCCAGCAGTCCACACAGGGGGCCCTTCGAGCAGTACTTC. Amino acid sequence: CASSPHRGPFEQYF. Combining the CDR3 with reference TRBV28 and TRBJ2-7 gives the whole variable domain DVKVTQSSRYLVKRTGEKVFLECVQDMDHENMFWYRQDPGLGLRLIYFSYDVKMKEKGDIPEGYSVSREKKERFSLILESASTNQTSMYLCASSPHRGPFEQYFGPGTRLTVT.

The chain combines TRBV20-1 with TRBJ1-4; no reliable D call. Per germline, CDR1 DFQATT and CDR2 SNEGSKA (reference sequence). V lost 5 bases and J 3 bases, leaving 7 bases between the germline ends. The CDR3 runs to 12 residues. The CDR3 DNA reads as TGCAGTGCTCGCAGCTCTAATGAAAAACTGTTTTTT. Protein product: CSARSSNEKLFF.

In this sample, this clonotype turned up many times. The chain employs TRBV20-1 and TRBJ2-5, with D uncertain. The CDR3 contains 13 residues. The germline V and J ends were trimmed by 6 bases and 2 bases, with 13 bases remaining between them. In germline, CDR1 is DFQATT, CDR2 SNEGSKA (reference sequence). The CDR3 sequence: CSATPPAQETQYF. The CDR3 region has the DNA TGCAGTGCAACCCCCCCGGCTCAAGAGACCCAGTACTTC.

In this sample, this clonotype turned up many times. V is TRBV27 and J is TRBJ2-1; D remains ambiguous. The V gene lost 6 bases and the J gene lost 6 bases, with 12 bases spanning the gap. The CDR3 length is 13 residues. CDR1 MNHEY and CDR2 SMNVEV come from the germline V gene (reference sequence). The CDR3 DNA sequence: TGTGCCAGCAGGACTTTATCCGGCAATGAGCAGTTCTTC. Amino acid sequence: CASRTLSGNEQFF.

This chain uses TRBV2 with TRBJ2-3; maybe TRBD2 (5 bases). This CDR3 is built from 14 residues. The V and J ends lost 7 bases and 4 bases respectively, with 15 bases between them. Germline V lookup: CDR1 SNHLY, CDR2 FYNNEI. The CDR3 is CASKGTPGSDTQYF. The DNA for the CDR3 is TGTGCCAGCAAAGGTACTCCGGGGTCAGATACGCAGTATTTT.

This clonotype occurred a few times. The chain is built from TRBV20-1 and TRBJ1-5, with D hard to call. This CDR3 comprises 12 residues. Looked up from germline, CDR1 is DFQATT and CDR2 is SNEGSKA (reference sequence). Trimming shortened V by 0 bases and J by 4 bases, and 4 bases separated the two germline ends. CDR3 amino acids: CSARDQNQPQHF. CDR3 nucleotides: TGCAGTGCTAGAGATCAGAATCAGCCCCAGCATTTT.

The rearrangement uses TRBV29-1 and TRBJ1-2; D remains ambiguous. Germline V gene sequence: CDR1 SQVTM, CDR2 ANQGSEA. This CDR3 has 14 residues. Trimming pared 2 bases from V and 7 bases from J, leaving 17 bases between. In DNA, the CDR3 is TGCAGCGTTGAACGCGGAAAAATAGGAGGTGGCTACACCTTC. It yields the protein CSVERGKIGGGYTF. Filled out from reference TRBV29-1 and TRBJ1-2, the complete variable domain reads SAVISQKPSRDICQRGTSLTIQCQVDSQVTMMFWYRQQPGQSLTLIATANQGSEATYESGFVIDKFPISRPNLTFSTLTVSNMSPEDSSIYLCSVERGKIGGGYTFGSGTRLTVV.

Many counts were recorded for this clonotype. This sequence joins TRBV27 and TRBJ2-7; D is ambiguous. The V gene lost 6 bases and the J gene lost 6 bases, with 18 bases spanning the gap. CDR3 length: 14 residues. The germline CDR1 and CDR2 sequences are MNHEY and SMNVEV (reference sequence). This chain's CDR3 is CASRFGPTRGEQYF. The DNA of the CDR3 is TGTGCCAGCAGATTCGGGCCTACCAGAGGCGAGCAGTACTTC.

This clonotype was observed many times. This chain links TRBV20-1 with TRBJ1-1, with D unresolved. The V gene lost 0 bases and the J gene lost 0 bases, with 11 bases spanning the gap. The CDR3 consists of 15 residues. The germline V gene has CDR1 DFQATT and CDR2 SNEGSKA (reference sequence). CDR3 in amino acids: CSARDPRTMNTEAFF. The CDR3 DNA reads TGCAGTGCTAGAGACCCTCGGACCATGAACACTGAAGCTTTCTTT.

This clonotype was observed many times. The J gene is TRBJ2-7, the V gene TRBV10-1; 7 bases match TRBD1. V gave up 10 bases and J gave up 2 bases; unmatched junction bases: 11. Per germline, CDR1 WNHNN and CDR2 SYGVQD (reference sequence). CDR3 length equals 14 residues. Written as DNA, the CDR3 is TGCGCCACCATCGGACAGGATCCTCCCTACGAGCAGTACTTC. Protein product: CATIGQDPPYEQYF.

The rearrangement links TRBV15 to TRBJ2-5; 9 positions agree with TRBD2. Per the germline V gene, CDR1 is LNHNV and CDR2 is YYDKDF (reference sequence). With 4 bases clipped from V and 3 bases from J, the junction kept 15 bases outside the gene matches. The CDR3 is 18 amino acids. The chain's CDR3 is CATSISIAGAGSEETQYF. In DNA, the CDR3 is TGTGCCACCAGCATATCTATAGCGGGAGCTGGGAGTGAAGAGACCCAGTACTTC.

About this clonotype itself: A read error may be the cause here, since a much bigger clone is one base away. The V gene is TRBV20-1, the J gene TRBJ1-2; TRBD1 is a possible D gene (5 bases). This CDR3 has 14 amino acids. V was trimmed by 3 bases and J by 9 bases, leaving 20 bases between them. The germline gives CDR1 DFQATT, CDR2 SNEGSKA (reference sequence). The CDR3 DNA is TGCAGTGCTAGCCCCGCGTCGGGGGAGGGGAGCTACACCTTC. It encodes CSASPASGEGSYTF.

This clonotype was recorded many times. V usage is TRBV12-3 or TRBV12-4 and J usage is TRBJ2-7, with TRBD2 as a possible D gene (5 bases). Trimming cost V 2 bases and J 2 bases, with 10 bases left between them. This CDR3 is built from 14 residues. CDR3 amino acids: CASSLWGATYEQYF. CDR3 nucleotides: TGTGCCAGCAGTTTATGGGGAGCGACCTACGAGCAGTACTTC.

This clonotype was observed many times. For the CDR3, the DNA is TGTGCCAGCAGCTCAGAGCAGGGAGAACCCTACGAGCAGTACTTC. Its protein is CASSSEQGEPYEQYF. The chain carries TRBV13 and TRBJ2-7; D is possibly TRBD1 or TRBD2 (5 bases each). The CDR3 consists of 15 residues. Trimming left V 4 bases short and J 2 bases short, with 15 bases between. The germline V gene encodes CDR1 PRHDT and CDR2 FYEKMQ (reference sequence).

The V call is TRBV7-8, the J call TRBJ1-1; 9 nucleotides match TRBD1. Germline V lookup: CDR1 SGHVS, CDR2 FQNEAQ. With V trimmed by 3 bases and J by 5 bases, 10 bases remained unmatched. This CDR3 contains 16 residues. The CDR3 here is CASSLGGTGLGTEAFF. The CDR3 DNA reads as TGTGCCAGCAGCTTGGGGGGGACAGGGCTGGGGACTGAAGCTTTCTTT. The variable domain in full, with the rest retrieved from reference TRBV7-8 and TRBJ1-1, is GAGVSQSPRYKVAKRGQDVALRCDPISGHVSLFWYQQALGQGPEFLTYFQNEAQLDKSGLPSDRFFAERPEGSVSTLKIQRTQQEDSAVYLCASSLGGTGLGTEAFFGQGTRLTVV.

Only a few counts were recorded for this clonotype. The V gene is TRBV5-4, the J gene TRBJ2-4; D is unresolved. CDR3 length: 15 residues. Trimming took off 1 base at V and 8 bases at J, with 16 bases between the two ends. From germline, CDR1 is SGHNT and CDR2 YYREEE (reference sequence). The CDR3 loop reads CASSLLPSRMDIQYF. The CDR3 bases are TGTGCCAGCAGCTTGTTGCCGTCTAGGATGGACATTCAGTACTTC.

V gene TRBV28 combines with J gene TRBJ2-6; D uncertain. Germline CDR1 is MDHEN and CDR2 is SYDVKM. The V gene lost 3 bases and the J gene lost 2 bases, with 11 bases spanning the gap. The CDR3 loop spans 16 amino acids. The CDR3: CASSFEAGAGANVLTF. CDR3 sequence (DNA): TGTGCCAGCAGTTTTGAGGCAGGAGCTGGGGCCAACGTCCTGACTTTC.

This clonotype was observed many times. V and J are TRBV7-9 and TRBJ2-7; D gene ambiguous. In germline, CDR1 is SEHNR, CDR2 FQNEAQ (reference sequence). The CDR3 spans 12 residues. Trimming cost V 1 base and J 5 bases, with 6 bases left between them. The DNA of the CDR3 is TGTGCCAGCAGCTTAGGGAACGACGAGCAGTACTTC. Protein sequence: CASSLGNDEQYF.

This clonotype was observed a few times. The rearrangement links TRBV3-1 to TRBJ2-7; 8 nucleotides line up with TRBD2. Germline CDR1 is LGHDT and CDR2 is YNNKEL (reference sequence). Losses at the gene ends were 3 bases for V and 6 bases for J; bases not matched to a gene: 7. This CDR3 region has 14 residues. CDR3 nucleotide sequence: TGTGCCAGCAGCCATAGCGGGACTCCGGGCGAGCAGTACTTC. Its translation is CASSHSGTPGEQYF.

This clonotype was observed at least ten times. The chain combines TRBV10-3 with TRBJ2-5; the D gene could be TRBD1 or TRBD2 (5 bases each). V gave up 5 bases and J gave up 3 bases, with 22 bases separating them. This CDR3 contains 17 residues. Germline assignment: CDR1 ENHRY and CDR2 SYGVKD. The CDR3 DNA is TGTGCCATCAGTTTTACCCCGGACTTACTGGGGGAAGAGACCCAGTACTTC. Translated, it gives CAISFTPDLLGEETQYF.

This clonotype was seen at least ten times. This chain connects TRBV27 to TRBJ1-2, with 8 nucleotides matching TRBD1. Germline CDR1 MNHEY, CDR2 SMNVEV (reference sequence). With 6 bases clipped from V and 4 bases from J, the junction kept 7 bases outside the gene matches. The CDR3 sequence is 14 residues long. Written as DNA, the CDR3 is TGTGCCAGCAGCGACAGGGGAATTGGCTATGGCTACACCTTC. Its protein product is CASSDRGIGYGYTF.

A word on this clonotype: The junction shows a germline mismatch at one end, possibly a read error. The chain is built from TRBV2 and TRBJ1-6; D perhaps matches TRBD1 (6 bases). The germline V gene has CDR1 SNHLY and CDR2 FYNNEI. The CDR3 extends over 14 amino acids. Here the CDR3 DNA reads TGTGCCAGCAGTGTGGGGGCGCGTAATTCACCCCTCCGCTTT. Its protein product is CASSVGARNSPLRF.